One sample yielded the 5 T cell receptor beta chains listed below, sequenced in a study of Graves' ophthalmopathy and Graves' hyperthyroidism. As the template, RNA transcripts were used to amplify TCR beta CDR3 regions. Following a first-round RT-PCR that used HTBI primers, a second-round multiplex PCR was carried out. MiXCR, run by TCRdb on the multiplex PCR reads, gives a single entry per CDR3 protein. Of 650,000 to 900,000 distinct CDR3 sequences listed, approximately 40% are singletons. The sequenced material came from peripheral blood. All receptors come from an adult man with Graves' ophthalmopathy.

The sample holds many counts of this clonotype. This sequence joins TRBV10-3 and TRBJ2-5; D is possibly TRBD1 (5 bases). Germline assignment: CDR1 ENHRY and CDR2 SYGVKD. The CDR3 extends over 13 amino acids. The ends were cut back, 4 bases at V and 2 bases at J, with 8 bases in the middle. The CDR3: CAISGTKQETQYF. The DNA of the CDR3 is TGTGCCATCAGTGGGACAAAACAAGAGACCCAGTACTTC.

This clonotype was counted once. The chain carries TRBV2 and TRBJ2-6; no definite D call. Germline CDR1 SNHLY, CDR2 FYNNEI. V lost 7 bases and J lost 3, with 10 bases in between. The CDR3 is 14 amino acids. The CDR3 DNA sequence: TGTGCCAGCAAAACTGGCTTTGGGGCCAACGTCCTGACTTTC. Amino acids: CASKTGFGANVLTF.

The chain combines TRBV9 with TRBJ2-3, with D uncertain. Germline V lookup: CDR1 SGDLS, CDR2 YYNGEE. The CDR3 loop spans 15 amino acids. Trimming took off 0 bases at V and 0 bases at J, with 8 bases between the two ends. The CDR3 DNA sequence: TGTGCCAGCAGCGTAGCCTTAGCTAGCACAGATACGCAGTATTTT. It is translated as CASSVALASTDTQYF.

V gene TRBV20-1 combines with J gene TRBJ2-7; a weak D match, TRBD1 (6 bases). The CDR3 length is 13 residues. V lost 6 bases and J 2 bases, leaving 14 bases between the germline ends. CDR1 and CDR2 (germline): DFQATT, SNEGSKA (reference sequence). CDR3 in amino acids: CSAEEGQTYEQYF. The CDR3 nucleotides are TGCAGTGCGGAAGAAGGACAGACCTACGAGCAGTACTTC.

J is TRBJ2-2 and V is TRBV10-3, with 8 bases lining up with TRBD1. This CDR3 spans 18 amino acids. V gave up 8 bases and J gave up 3 bases; unmatched junction bases: 17. CDR1 and CDR2 (germline): ENHRY, SYGVKD. Here the CDR3 DNA reads TGTGCCATCTTTAGCCCCGGACAGGGCTATGGCTACACCGGGGAGCTGTTTTTT. This sequence encodes CAIFSPGQGYGYTGELFF.